This T cell receptor (beta chain) was sequenced during a study of blood T cell repertoires in COVID-19. Study information: The cDNA or gDNA used as material had been derived from T cells, B-cell-depleted T cells, or PBMCs.

This CDR3 comprises 11 residues. Deletions cut 0 bases from V and 10 bases from J, with 9 bases between. Germline V gives CDR1 GTSNPN, CDR2 SVGIG (reference sequence). Profiling relied on immunoSEQ multiplex PCR, and the TCRdb table lists in-frame clones only, not all of them. The table lists 200,000 to 250,000 clones, about 86% of them singletons. The sequenced sample consisted of peripheral blood. V and J are TRBV30 and TRBJ2-5; D perhaps matches TRBD2 (7 bases). The receptor was isolated from a man in his fifties or sixties with active or convalescent COVID-19. CDR3 DNA: TGTGCCTGGAGTGTAGGGGGGGACCAGTACTTC. Its translation is CAWSVGGDQYF.